This T cell receptor beta chain was sequenced during a study of neoadjuvant anti-PD-1 for oral cavity cancer. Study summary: Non-progressing patients received a fourth nivolumab dose near day 43, then surgery on days 50-56.

The assay was immunoSEQ multiplex PCR, and TCRdb's table has in-frame clones only and misses some. This sample carries around 12,000 clones, 50% to 75% of them seen once, and the ten largest clones take about 2.4%. Analysis of PBMCs was direct, with no culture step. Study-level findings and limits: Higher pretreatment blood Treg/Th17 ratios correlated with higher pretreatment blood and lower post-treatment tumor TCRbeta clonality.

The V gene's germline CDR1 is SNHLY and CDR2 FYNNEI. V was clipped by 5 bases and J by 2 bases, with 19 bases between them. CDR3 size: 16 residues. About this clone: Its cognate antigen is unknown.

The specimen comprised PBMCs, sampled before nivolumab (anti-PD-1) treatment. This TCR was recovered from a person aged 35-80 years with oral cavity squamous cell carcinoma. The genes are TRBV2 and TRBJ2-7; D perhaps matches TRBD1 (7 bases). The CDR3 reads CASSYGGGGRAYEQYF. Written as DNA, the CDR3 is TGTGCCAGCAGTTACGGAGGAGGGGGCAGGGCCTACGAGCAGTACTTC. Looking up the rest from reference TRBV2 and TRBJ2-7 gives the full variable domain: EPEVTQTPSHQVTQMGQEVILRCVPISNHLYFYWYRQILGQKVEFLVSFYNNEISEKSEIFDDQFSVERPDGSNFTLKIRSTKLEDSAMYFCASSYGGGGRAYEQYFGPGTRLTVT.